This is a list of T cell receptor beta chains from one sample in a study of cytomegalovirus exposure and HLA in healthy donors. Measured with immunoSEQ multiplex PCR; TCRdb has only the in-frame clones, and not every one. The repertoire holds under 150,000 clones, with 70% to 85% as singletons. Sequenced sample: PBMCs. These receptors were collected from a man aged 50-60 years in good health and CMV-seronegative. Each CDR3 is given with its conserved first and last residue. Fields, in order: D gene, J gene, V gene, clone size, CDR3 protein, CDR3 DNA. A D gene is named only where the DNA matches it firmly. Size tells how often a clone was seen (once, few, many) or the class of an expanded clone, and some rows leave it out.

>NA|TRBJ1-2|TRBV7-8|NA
CASLPGVVGFYGYTF
TGTGCCAGCTTGCCGGGGGTTGTTGGGTTCTATGGCTACACCTTC
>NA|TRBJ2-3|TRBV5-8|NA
CASRDGSRVGDTQYF
TGTGCCAGCAGAGACGGGAGCAGGGTCGGAGATACGCAGTATTTT
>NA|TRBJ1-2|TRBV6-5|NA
CASSGRRGTVYGYTF
TGTGCCAGCAGTGGCCGTCGGGGGACGGTCTATGGCTACACCTTC
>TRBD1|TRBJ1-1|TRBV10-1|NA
CASSPDRVSTEAFF
TGCGCCAGCAGCCCGGACAGGGTCAGCACTGAAGCTTTCTTT
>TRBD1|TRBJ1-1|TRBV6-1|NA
CASSERGRTEAFF
TGTGCCAGCAGTGAAAGGGGGCGGACTGAAGCTTTCTTT
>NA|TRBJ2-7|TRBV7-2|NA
CASSLTPSGTYEQYF
TGTGCCAGCAGCTTAACCCCGTCAGGGACCTACGAGCAGTACTTC
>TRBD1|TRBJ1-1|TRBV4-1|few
CASSYRTGEDTEAFF
TGCGCCAGCAGCTACAGAACAGGGGAAGACACTGAAGCTTTCTTT
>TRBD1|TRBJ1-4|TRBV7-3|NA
CASSLSGGGNEKLFF
TGTGCCAGCAGCTTATCGGGAGGGGGCAATGAAAAACTGTTTTTT
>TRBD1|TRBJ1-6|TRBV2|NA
CAIQDRVYNSPLHF
TGTGCCATTCAGGACAGGGTCTATAATTCACCCCTCCACTTT
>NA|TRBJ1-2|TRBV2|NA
CASYGGTGYTF
TGTGCCTCGTACGGGGGGACGGGCTACACCTTC
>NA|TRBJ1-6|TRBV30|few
CAWSVQDLGSPLHF
TGTGCCTGGAGTGTACAGGATTTGGGTTCACCCCTCCACTTT
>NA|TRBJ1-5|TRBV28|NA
CASRQGQGPQHF
TGTGCCAGCAGGCAGGGGCAAGGGCCCCAGCATTTT
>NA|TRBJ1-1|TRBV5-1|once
CASSLDQSNTEAFF
TGCGCCAGCAGCTTGGATCAGTCGAACACTGAAGCTTTCTTT
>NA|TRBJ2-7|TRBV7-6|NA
CASSPIPGTGNPYEQYF
TGTGCCAGCAGCCCGATACCGGGAACAGGGAATCCCTACGAGCAGTACTTC
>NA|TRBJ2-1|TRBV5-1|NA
CASIKDSSYNEQFF
TGCGCCAGCATCAAGGACAGCTCCTACAATGAGCAGTTCTTC
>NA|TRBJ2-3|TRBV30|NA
CAWSPKAPHVMYF
TGTGCCTGGAGTCCCAAAGCCCCCCACGTTATGTATTTT
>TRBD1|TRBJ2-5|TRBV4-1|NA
CASSQGPTGGKETQYF
TGCGCCAGCAGCCAAGGACCCACAGGGGGGAAAGAGACCCAGTACTTC
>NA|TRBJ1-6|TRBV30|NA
CAWSVPPPHTKTISPLHF
TGTGCCTGGAGTGTACCCCCCCCGCACACGAAAACGATTTCCCCCCTCCACTTT
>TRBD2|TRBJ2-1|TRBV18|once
CASSSGGSYNEQFF
TGTGCCAGCTCAAGCGGGGGCTCCTACAATGAGCAGTTCTTC
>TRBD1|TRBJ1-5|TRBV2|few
CASRTGQGGPQHF
TGTGCCAGCAGGACGGGACAGGGTGGGCCCCAGCATTTT
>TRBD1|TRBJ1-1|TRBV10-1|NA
CASSVSGQGSTEAFF
TGCGCCAGCAGTGTAAGTGGACAGGGGAGCACTGAAGCTTTCTTT
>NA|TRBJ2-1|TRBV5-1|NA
CASSEDRASSYNEQFF
TGCGCCAGCAGCGAGGACAGAGCCAGCTCCTACAATGAGCAGTTCTTC
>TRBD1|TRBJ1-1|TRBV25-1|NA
CASRGTGVRAEAFF
TGTGCCAGCAGGGGGACAGGGGTTCGTGCTGAAGCTTTCTTT
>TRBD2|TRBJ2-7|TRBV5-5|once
CASSFSGTGGYEQYF
TGTGCCAGCAGCTTTAGCGGGACGGGAGGCTACGAGCAGTACTTC
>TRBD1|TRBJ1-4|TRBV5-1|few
CASSFSTGSNEKLFF
TGCGCCAGCAGTTTCTCGACAGGGTCTAATGAAAAACTGTTTTTT
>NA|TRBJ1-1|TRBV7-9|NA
CASSLSFSPATEAFF
TGTGCCAGCAGCCTGTCGTTTAGCCCAGCCACTGAAGCTTTCTTT
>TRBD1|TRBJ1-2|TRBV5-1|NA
CASSLIQGAGYTF
TGCGCCAGCAGCTTGATACAGGGGGCTGGCTACACCTTC
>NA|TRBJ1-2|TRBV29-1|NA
CSVARGGDYGYTF
TGCAGCGTTGCTAGGGGAGGTGACTATGGCTACACCTTC
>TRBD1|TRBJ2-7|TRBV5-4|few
CASSQPGTGGREQYF
TGTGCCAGCAGCCAGCCCGGGACAGGGGGGCGCGAGCAGTACTTC
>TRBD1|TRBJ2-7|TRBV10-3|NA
CAISSDRGPTYEQYF
TGTGCCATCAGCTCGGACAGGGGGCCTACCTACGAGCAGTACTTC
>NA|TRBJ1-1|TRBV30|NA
CAWSIRVRAEAFF
TGTGCCTGGAGTATCAGGGTGAGAGCTGAAGCTTTCTTT
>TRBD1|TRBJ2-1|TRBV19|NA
CASSSQGSYNEQFF
TGTGCCAGTAGTTCACAGGGGTCGTACAATGAGCAGTTCTTC
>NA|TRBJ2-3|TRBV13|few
CASSPGGPSTDTQYF
TGTGCCAGCAGCCCCGGGGGGCCTAGCACAGATACGCAGTATTTT
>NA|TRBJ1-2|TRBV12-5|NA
CASGLVPGSNYGYTF
TGTGCTAGTGGTTTGGTACCCGGTTCTAACTATGGCTACACCTTC
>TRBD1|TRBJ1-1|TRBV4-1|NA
CASSLAGGTEAFF
TGCGCCAGCAGCCTTGCAGGGGGCACTGAAGCTTTCTTT
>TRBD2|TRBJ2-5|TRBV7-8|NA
CASSLVPGLAGVWLETQYF
TGTGCCAGCAGCTTAGTGCCGGGACTAGCGGGGGTGTGGTTGGAGACCCAGTACTTC
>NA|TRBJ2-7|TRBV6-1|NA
CASSEAMRVGSYEQYF
TGTGCCAGCAGTGAAGCGATGAGGGTCGGGTCCTACGAGCAGTACTTC
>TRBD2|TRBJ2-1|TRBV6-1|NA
CASTLGAGGPNEQFF
TGTGCCAGCACCCTTGGAGCGGGGGGCCCCAATGAGCAGTTCTTC
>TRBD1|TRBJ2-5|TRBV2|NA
CASSELTGLGETQYF
TGTGCCAGCAGTGAGCTGACAGGGCTCGGAGAGACCCAGTACTTC
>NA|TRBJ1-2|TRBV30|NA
CAWSVRKGLPNGYTF
TGTGCCTGGAGTGTACGTAAGGGGCTTCCCAATGGCTACACCTTC
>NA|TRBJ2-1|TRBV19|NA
CASSIGTPPLRYNEQFF
TGTGCCAGTAGTATCGGGACTCCTCCTCTCCGCTACAATGAGCAGTTCTTC
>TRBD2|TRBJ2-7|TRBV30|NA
CAWSPGGGFSYEQYF
TGTGCCTGGAGCCCGGGAGGGGGTTTCTCCTACGAGCAGTACTTC
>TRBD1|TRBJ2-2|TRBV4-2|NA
CASSPRTGLSGELFF
TGTGCCAGCAGCCCCCGGACAGGATTGTCCGGGGAGCTGTTTTTT
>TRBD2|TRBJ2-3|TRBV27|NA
CASSPGGDGDTQYF
TGTGCCAGCAGTCCCGGGGGGGACGGAGATACGCAGTATTTT
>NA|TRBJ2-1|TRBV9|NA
CASSASASYNEQFF
TGTGCCAGCAGCGCTAGCGCGTCCTACAATGAGCAGTTCTTC
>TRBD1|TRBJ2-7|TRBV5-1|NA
CASSLRGTGGSYEQYF
TGCGCCAGCAGCTTGCGCGGGACAGGGGGATCCTACGAGCAGTACTTC
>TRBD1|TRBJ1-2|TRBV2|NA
CARRDRGLYGYTF
TGTGCCAGAAGGGACAGGGGGCTATATGGCTACACCTTC
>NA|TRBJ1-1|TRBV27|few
CASSDDPQMALLNTEAFF
TGTGCCAGCAGCGACGACCCACAGATGGCCCTCTTGAACACTGAAGCTTTCTTT
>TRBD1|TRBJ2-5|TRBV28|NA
CASSLTGQAKTQYF
TGTGCCAGCAGTTTAACGGGACAGGCGAAGACCCAGTACTTC
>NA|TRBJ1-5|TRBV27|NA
CASRDSHNQPQHF
TGTGCCAGCAGGGACTCCCACAATCAGCCCCAGCATTTT
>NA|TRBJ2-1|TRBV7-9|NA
CASSLSQGLEDEQFF
TGTGCCAGCAGCTTATCCCAGGGGTTGGAAGATGAGCAGTTCTTC
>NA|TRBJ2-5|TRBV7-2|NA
CASSLPQGLETQYF
TGTGCCAGCAGCTTACCTCAGGGCTTGGAGACCCAGTACTTC
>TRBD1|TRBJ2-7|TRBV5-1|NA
CASSLSPGGRFSSYEQYF
TGCGCCAGCAGCTTGTCTCCAGGGGGCCGATTTAGCTCCTACGAGCAGTACTTC
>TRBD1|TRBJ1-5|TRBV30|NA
CAWSVLPSRGVLNQPQHF
TGTGCCTGGAGTGTACTCCCCAGCAGGGGGGTCCTCAATCAGCCCCAGCATTTT
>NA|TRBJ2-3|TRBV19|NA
CASSFLTDTQYF
TGTGCCAGTAGTTTCCTCACAGATACGCAGTATTTT
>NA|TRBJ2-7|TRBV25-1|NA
CASSVNSSYEQYF
TGTGCCAGCAGTGTTAACAGCTCCTACGAGCAGTACTTC
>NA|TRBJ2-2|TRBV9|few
CASSVEGLAGELFF
TGTGCCAGCAGCGTAGAGGGCCTAGCGGGGGAGCTGTTTTTT
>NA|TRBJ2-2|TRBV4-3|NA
CASSQESRSGELFF
TGCGCCAGCAGCCAAGAATCGAGGTCCGGGGAGCTGTTTTTT
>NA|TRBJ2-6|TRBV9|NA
CASSESTGSSGANVLTF
TGTGCCAGCAGCGAATCGACAGGATCGTCTGGGGCCAACGTCCTGACTTTC